The next 28 T cell receptor beta chains were all read from a single sample in a study of blood T cell repertoires in COVID-19 (dated by TCRdb to 2018 to 2021). Library method: the immunoSEQ multiplex PCR assay. Drawn from immuneACCESS, this table holds only the in-frame rearrangements with V and J called that TCRdb kept. Clones are partly lost; checked studies trace under half to an unresolved V gene and leave the rest unexplained. Counted in this sample were approximately 150,000 clones; roughly 86% of them appeared once. The leading ten clones occupy about 16% of the sample. Sequenced input: peripheral blood. These receptors were collected from a human donor with acute or convalescent COVID-19. The donor label of this sample is uncertain.

V usage is TRBV6-5 and J usage is TRBJ1-2; D is undetermined. The CDR3 consists of 13 residues. CDR1 and CDR2 from the germline V gene are MNHEY and SVGAGI. V lost 7 bases and J 0 bases, leaving 9 bases between the germline ends. CDR3 amino acids: CASTKHPNYGYTF. In DNA form, the CDR3 reads TGTGCCAGCACCAAACACCCTAACTATGGCTACACCTTC.

In this sample, this clone turned up a few times. V is TRBV7-2 and J is TRBJ2-7; 8 bases are shared with TRBD1. After removal of 6 bases from V and 4 bases from J, the junction contained 11 bases not matched to a gene. Germline CDR1 SGHTA, CDR2 FQGNSA. CDR3 length equals 15 residues. The CDR3: CASRENAGQAYEQYF. The CDR3 bases are TGTGCCAGCAGGGAGAATGCGGGACAGGCATACGAGCAGTACTTC.

The V gene is TRBV4-1, the J gene TRBJ2-3; 10 bases match TRBD1. After removal of 4 bases from V and 3 bases from J, the junction contained 4 bases not matched to a gene. CDR1 is MGHRA, CDR2 YSYEKL, per germline. This CDR3 contains 15 residues. CDR3 protein: CASSRTGGETDTQYF. The CDR3 nucleotides read TGCGCCAGCAGCCGGACAGGGGGGGAAACAGATACGCAGTATTTT.

This chain uses TRBV5-6 with TRBJ2-7; 7 bases fit TRBD1. The CDR3 length is 14 residues. Trimming took 4 bases from V and 5 from J; bases not matched to a gene: 9. Germline V gene lookup returns CDR1 SGHDT and CDR2 YYEEEE. CDR3 bases: TGTGCCAGCAGCCGTAGGACAGGAAACCACGAGCAGTACTTC. Translated, it gives CASSRRTGNHEQYF.

This chain uses TRBV7-9 with TRBJ1-1, with D tentatively TRBD1 (5 bases). This CDR3 region has 15 residues. In germline, CDR1 is SEHNR, CDR2 FQNEAQ (reference sequence). Trimming cost V 4 bases and J 2 bases, with 14 bases left between them. The CDR3 DNA reads TGTGCCAGCAGCTCGCAAGGACACCCTAACACTGAAGCTTTCTTT. Translation gives CASSSQGHPNTEAFF.

The chain employs TRBV5-8 and TRBJ1-5; unclear D gene. The V and J ends lost 0 bases and 6 bases respectively, with 13 bases between them. CDR3 size: 15 residues. CDR1 SGHTS and CDR2 YDEGEE come from the germline V gene. For the CDR3, the DNA is TGTGCCAGCAGCTTGGTGACCCTTACGGGTCAGCCCCAGCATTTT. It encodes CASSLVTLTGQPQHF.

CDR3 in DNA: TGCGCCAGCAGCCAAGGCTTTCAGGGGTCCTATGGCTACACCTTC. Translation gives CASSQGFQGSYGYTF. The rearrangement uses TRBV4-1 and TRBJ1-2, with D possibly TRBD1 on 6 matching bases. The CDR3 is made up of 15 amino acids. Germline-derived CDR1 and CDR2 are MGHRA and YSYEKL. V lost 1 base, J lost 4 bases, and 13 bases lay in between.

CDR3 DNA: TGTGCCAGCAGAATGACTAGCGGGGGGCAAGAGACCCAGTACTTC. This codes for CASRMTSGGQETQYF. The rearrangement uses TRBV6-5 and TRBJ2-5; 13 bases fit TRBD2. The CDR3 contains 15 residues. Germline CDR1 is MNHEY and CDR2 is SVGAGI. V lost 6 bases to trimming and J lost 2 bases; unmatched junction nucleotides: 3.

The gene calls are TRBV6-5 and TRBJ1-5; D might be TRBD1 (6 bases). The CDR3 is made up of 14 amino acids. V lost 5 bases to trimming and J lost 4 bases, with 12 bases between them. From germline, CDR1 is MNHEY and CDR2 SVGAGI. CDR3 region: CASSTTGKNQPQHF. The CDR3 coding sequence is TGTGCCAGCAGTACAACAGGGAAAAATCAGCCCCAGCATTTT.

The chain joins TRBV18 to TRBJ1-1; 10 bases align to TRBD1. In germline, CDR1 is KGHSH, CDR2 LQKENI. J lost 3 bases, V lost 8 bases, and 24 bases had no gene match. This CDR3 region has 20 residues. The CDR3 spells CASTLLRGTGERRRDTEAFF. CDR3 DNA: TGTGCCAGCACGCTTTTGCGGGGGACAGGGGAAAGACGTAGAGACACTGAAGCTTTCTTT. Filled out from reference TRBV18 and TRBJ1-1, the complete variable domain reads NAGVMQNPRHLVRRRGQEARLRCSPMKGHSHVYWYRQLPEEGLKFMVYLQKENIIDESGMPKERFSAEFPKEGPSILRIQQVVRGDSAAYFCASTLLRGTGERRRDTEAFFGQGTRLTVV.

V and J are TRBV3-1 (or the pseudogene TRBV3-2) and TRBJ2-3; 7 bases match TRBD1. J gave up 4 bases and V 4 bases, and 11 bases lay outside the gene matches. CDR1 and CDR2 (germline): LGHDT, YNNKEL (reference sequence). This CDR3 has 16 amino acids. CDR3 amino acids: CASSRLQGRGPDTQYF. The CDR3 DNA reads TGTGCCAGCAGCCGGTTACAGGGGAGAGGGCCAGATACGCAGTATTTT.

The V and J genes are TRBV7-8 and TRBJ2-4; D possibly corresponds to TRBD2 (5 bases). Per the germline V gene, CDR1 is SGHVS and CDR2 is FQNEAQ. CDR3 length: 17 amino acids. Trimming stripped 0 bases from V and 3 bases from J, with 15 bases between. Here the CDR3 DNA reads TGTGCCAGCAGCTTAGCTTCCGCGGGTCTGGGCAAAAACATTCAGTACTTC. Translation: CASSLASAGLGKNIQYF.

The rearrangement uses TRBV2 and TRBJ1-4, with TRBD1 matching 7 bases. Germline loops: CDR1 SNHLY, CDR2 FYNNEI. This CDR3 spans 16 amino acids. V was clipped by 4 bases and J by 0 bases; unmatched bases: 5. CDR3 sequence: CASSVGQVTTNEKLFF. The CDR3 nucleotides read TGTGCCAGCAGTGTCGGACAGGTTACAACTAATGAAAAACTGTTTTTT.

This chain uses TRBV7-9 with TRBJ2-1; 7 bases are shared with TRBD2. Per germline, CDR1 SEHNR and CDR2 FQNEAQ (reference sequence). Trimming at V came to 4 bases and at J to 8 bases, leaving 17 bases not matched to a gene. The length of the CDR3 is 17 residues. The CDR3 DNA follows: TGTGCCAGCAGCTCAACGGAGAGCGGGACGCGGTTCGATGAGCAGTTCTTC. Protein: CASSSTESGTRFDEQFF.

This clone was detected only a few times. The chain has TRBV5-4 and TRBJ1-2; the D is unclear. CDR3 length equals 13 residues. Per germline, CDR1 SGHNT and CDR2 YYREEE (reference sequence). Trimming stripped 4 bases from V and 6 bases from J, with 13 bases between. The CDR3 region has the DNA TGTGCCAGCAGCCCGCCCGAAGAGAATGGCTACACCTTC. Protein: CASSPPEENGYTF.

This sequence joins TRBV6-5 and TRBJ1-2; 7 bases are a match to TRBD1. The germline CDR1 and CDR2 sequences are MNHEY and SVGAGI. CDR3 length equals 14 residues. With 6 bases clipped from V and 8 bases from J, the junction kept 12 bases outside the gene matches. Written as DNA, the CDR3 is TGTGCCAGCAGGCCTTCTACAGGGGCAGGAGGCTACACCTTC. Translated, it gives CASRPSTGAGGYTF.

This chain connects TRBV7-9 to TRBJ2-5, with 7 bases matching TRBD1. CDR3 length: 17 amino acids. Trimming took 2 bases from V and 5 from J; bases not matched to a gene: 14. In germline, CDR1 is SEHNR, CDR2 FQNEAQ (reference sequence). Written as DNA, the CDR3 is TGTGCCAGCAGCTTATATCGCACAGCCGCCAGGGGGGAGACCCAGTACTTC. This encodes CASSLYRTAARGETQYF.

This chain connects TRBV9 to TRBJ2-5, with 10 bases that match TRBD1. The CDR3 length is 15 residues. Germline V gene lookup returns CDR1 SGDLS and CDR2 YYNGEE. V shed 1 base, J shed 5 bases, and the junction held 5 bases outside the gene matches. In DNA form, the CDR3 reads TGTGCCAGCAGCGTAAGGACAGGGGGACGGGAGACCCAGTACTTC. Translation gives CASSVRTGGRETQYF.

A single count supports this clone. The J gene is TRBJ2-1, the V gene TRBV6-5; D perhaps matches TRBD2 (6 bases). CDR3 length: 13 amino acids. From germline, CDR1 is MNHEY and CDR2 SVGAGI. Trimming took 4 bases from V and 6 from J, leaving 10 bases between them. The DNA for the CDR3 is TGTGCCAGCAGTTCTGGCGGGATCAATGAGCAGTTCTTC. It encodes CASSSGGINEQFF.

The J gene is TRBJ1-2, the V gene TRBV19; D perhaps matches TRBD1 (6 bases). V was cut by 5 bases and J by 2 bases, with 9 bases left in between. Looked up from germline, CDR1 is LNHDA and CDR2 is SQIVND (reference sequence). The length of the CDR3 is 13 residues. CDR3 amino acids: CASSSTGNYGYTF. As DNA, the CDR3 is TGTGCCAGTAGTTCAACAGGGAACTATGGCTACACCTTC.

V is TRBV11-2 and J is TRBJ2-7, with TRBD1 identical over 7 bases. The CDR3 is 15 residues long. The V gene's germline CDR1 is SGHAT and CDR2 FQNNGV. Unmatched junction bases numbered 10, after V lost 5 bases and J lost 3 bases. Here the CDR3 DNA reads TGTGCCAGCAGCCCATTGTGGCAGGGGGACTACGAGCAGTACTTC. Protein sequence: CASSPLWQGDYEQYF.

The gene calls are TRBV29-1 and TRBJ1-3, with a tentative D call TRBD1 (5 bases). The CDR3 length is 13 residues. From germline, CDR1 is SQVTM and CDR2 ANQGSEA. V was clipped by 8 bases and J by 2 bases, with 13 bases between them. The CDR3 DNA follows: TGCAGCTGCTCGAAGGGGACTGGAAACACCATATATTTT. Encoded protein: CSCSKGTGNTIYF.

The chain carries TRBV5-4 and TRBJ2-3, with D maybe TRBD1 (5 bases). Germline-derived CDR1 and CDR2 are SGHNT and YYREEE (reference sequence). The V gene lost 0 bases and the J gene lost 2 bases, with 10 bases spanning the gap. This CDR3 spans 15 amino acids. CDR3 protein: CASSLEGADTDTQYF. Here the CDR3 DNA reads TGTGCCAGCAGCTTGGAAGGGGCCGACACAGATACGCAGTATTTT.

The CDR3 DNA reads TGTGCTAGTGGTTTGGGCGGGACGGGGACAGATACGCAGTATTTT. The encoded protein is CASGLGGTGTDTQYF. The rearrangement links TRBV12-5 to TRBJ2-3, with D maybe TRBD2 (6 bases). This CDR3 is 15 amino acids long. V was pared by 1 base and J by 3 bases, with 11 bases between. CDR1 and CDR2 (germline): LGHNT, FRNRAP.

The chain combines TRBV6-5 with TRBJ2-1; no firm D call. CDR1 and CDR2 from the germline V gene are MNHEY and SVGAGI. Trimming took off 8 bases at V and 6 bases at J, with 8 bases between the two ends. This CDR3 has 11 residues. The CDR3 DNA reads as TGTGCCAGCCACAACGCCAATGAGCAGTTCTTC. Translation gives CASHNANEQFF.

This clone was detected only once. This chain joins TRBV30 and TRBJ1-5, with a weak D call TRBD1 (6 bases). This CDR3 comprises 15 residues. The V gene lost 0 bases and the J gene lost 8 bases, with 17 bases spanning the gap. CDR1 and CDR2 (germline): GTSNPN, SVGIG (reference sequence). The CDR3 region is CAWSVSQGQIEPQHF. CDR3 coding DNA: TGTGCCTGGAGTGTTTCTCAGGGGCAAATCGAGCCCCAGCATTTT.

The gene calls are TRBV19 and TRBJ2-1; D gene uncertain. CDR1 is LNHDA and CDR2 is SQIVND in the germline V gene (reference sequence). The CDR3 runs to 14 residues. V dropped 2 bases and J dropped 9 bases, with 14 bases sitting between them. The CDR3 is CASSINWAYFEQFF. In DNA form, the CDR3 reads TGTGCCAGTAGTATAAATTGGGCCTATTTTGAGCAGTTCTTC.

This clone appeared a few times. The chain recombines TRBV7-2 with TRBJ1-2; TRBD1 is a possible D gene (6 bases). This CDR3 contains 16 residues. Trimming left V 1 base short and J 5 bases short, with 17 bases between. Germline V gene data show CDR1 as SGHTA and CDR2 as FQGNSA. CDR3 nucleotide sequence: TGTGCCAGCAGCTTAGAAGGGGGAGTCCTGAGTTATGGCTACACCTTC. Its translation: CASSLEGGVLSYGYTF. The full variable domain, its missing parts supplied by reference TRBV7-2 and TRBJ1-2, is GAGVSQSPSNKVTEKGKDVELRCDPISGHTALYWYRQSLGQGLEFLIYFQGNSAPDKSGLPSDRFSAERTGGSVSTLTIQRTQQEDSAVYLCASSLEGGVLSYGYTFGSGTRLTVV.